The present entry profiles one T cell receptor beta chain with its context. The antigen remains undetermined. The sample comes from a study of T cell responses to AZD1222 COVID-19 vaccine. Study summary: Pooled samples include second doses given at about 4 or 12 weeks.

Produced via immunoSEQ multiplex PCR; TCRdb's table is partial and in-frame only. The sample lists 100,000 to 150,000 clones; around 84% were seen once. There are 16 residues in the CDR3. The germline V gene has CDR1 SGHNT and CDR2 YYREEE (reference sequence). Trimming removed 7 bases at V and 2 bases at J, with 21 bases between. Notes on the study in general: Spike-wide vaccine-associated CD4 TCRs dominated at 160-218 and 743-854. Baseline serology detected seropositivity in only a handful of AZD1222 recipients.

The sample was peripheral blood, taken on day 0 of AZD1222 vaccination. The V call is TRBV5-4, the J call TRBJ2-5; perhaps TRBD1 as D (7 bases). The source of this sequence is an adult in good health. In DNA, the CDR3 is TGTGCCAGCGCAGGTGACAGCCCAGGGGGGCAAGAGACCCAGTACTTC. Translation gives CASAGDSPGGQETQYF.